What follows are 10 T cell receptor beta chains derived from one specimen sequenced in a study of blood T cell repertoires in COVID-19. Libraries were prepared by immunoSEQ multiplex PCR; TCRdb keeps only in-frame clonotypes and omits some of them. The sample contains nearly 110,000 clones, roughly 88% of which appear only once. The sample consisted of peripheral blood. The receptors derive from a man aged 50-59 years with active or convalescent COVID-19.

This clone was found a few times. The chain is built from TRBV4-3 and TRBJ2-5; 7 bases align to TRBD1. CDR1 is LGHNA and CDR2 is YSLEER in the germline V gene. Germline trimming cut 1 base from V and 5 bases from J; bases unmatched to any gene: 4. This CDR3 region has 14 residues. The CDR3 loop is CASSQGTGFETQYF. CDR3 coding DNA: TGCGCCAGCAGCCAAGGGACAGGCTTCGAGACCCAGTACTTC.

The rearrangement joins TRBV3-1 (or the pseudogene TRBV3-2) to TRBJ1-4; a possible D gene is TRBD1 (6 bases). Germline assignment: CDR1 LGHDT and CDR2 YNNKEL (reference sequence). The CDR3 is made up of 14 amino acids. Trimming removed 2 bases from V and 7 bases from J, with 11 bases in between. For the CDR3, the DNA is TGTGCCAGCAGCCAATCAGGGGATGCTGAAAAACTGTTTTTT. Its translation: CASSQSGDAEKLFF.

The chain combines TRBV5-1 with TRBJ1-2; D unclear. Trimming took 2 bases from V and 8 from J, leaving 13 bases between them. Germline values: CDR1 SGHRS, CDR2 YFSETQ. The CDR3 loop spans 13 amino acids. The CDR3 bases are TGCGCCAGCAGCTTTGGGGTGGAGGAAGGCTACACCTTC. Amino acids: CASSFGVEEGYTF.

The chain links TRBV24-1 to TRBJ1-2, with 8 bases identical to TRBD1. CDR1 and CDR2 (germline): KGHDR, SFDVKD. Trimming took 3 bases from V and 6 from J; bases not matched to a gene: 5. The CDR3 contains 14 residues. The CDR3 nucleotides are TGTGCCACCAGTGATGGTCCGGGACAGGATGGCTACACCTTC. Translated: CATSDGPGQDGYTF.

In DNA form, the CDR3 reads TGTGCCAGCAGCTTAGCGGGCAGCTCCTACGAGCAGTACTTC. Its protein product is CASSLAGSSYEQYF. The chain links TRBV7-8 to TRBJ2-7; D ambiguous. From germline, CDR1 is SGHVS and CDR2 FQNEAQ. Trimming removed 0 bases at V and 0 bases at J, with 6 bases between. The CDR3 spans 14 residues. The variable domain in full, with the rest retrieved from reference TRBV7-8 and TRBJ2-7, is GAGVSQSPRYKVAKRGQDVALRCDPISGHVSLFWYQQALGQGPEFLTYFQNEAQLDKSGLPSDRFFAERPEGSVSTLKIQRTQQEDSAVYLCASSLAGSSYEQYFGPGTRLTVT.

This clone was observed a handful of times. This rearrangement joins TRBV4-3 to TRBJ2-7; D gene ambiguous. This CDR3 comprises 13 residues. V dropped 1 base and J dropped 4 bases, with 8 bases sitting between them. Germline-derived CDR1 and CDR2 are LGHNA and YSLEER. The CDR3 spells CASSQATRYEQYF. The CDR3 nucleotides read TGCGCCAGCAGCCAAGCTACCCGATACGAGCAGTACTTC.

The chain uses TRBV9 and TRBJ2-2; 7 nucleotides agree with TRBD1. The CDR3 consists of 14 residues. V was pared by 5 bases and J by 7 bases, with 8 bases of the junction left unmatched. In germline, CDR1 is SGDLS, CDR2 YYNGEE. CDR3 region: CASRGTGDIGELFF. DNA of the CDR3: TGTGCCAGCAGAGGAACAGGGGATATCGGGGAGCTGTTTTTT.

The rearrangement joins TRBV28 to TRBJ1-5; weak D call: TRBD1 (5 bases). CDR3 size: 12 residues. Germline V gene sequence: CDR1 MDHEN, CDR2 SYDVKM. Deletions cut 2 bases from V and 6 bases from J, with 5 bases between. The DNA of the CDR3 is TGTGCCAGCAGTTTACAGGGTCAGCCCCAGCATTTT. As protein: CASSLQGQPQHF.

The chain employs TRBV10-1 and TRBJ2-7; 9 bases align to TRBD2. The CDR3 is 13 amino acids. CDR1 WNHNN and CDR2 SYGVQD come from the germline V gene (reference sequence). The V gene end was trimmed by 4 bases and the J gene end by 3 bases; junction bases not matched to a gene: 1. CDR3 sequence: CASSGSGSYEQYF. DNA of the CDR3: TGCGCCAGCAGTGGTAGCGGGAGCTACGAGCAGTACTTC.

This clone was recorded a few times. This sequence joins TRBV30 and TRBJ1-1; D is perhaps TRBD1 (5 bases). CDR1 and CDR2 from the germline V gene are GTSNPN and SVGIG (reference sequence). Trimming cost V 0 bases and J 9 bases, with 8 bases left between them. CDR3 length equals 11 residues. This CDR3 reads CAWSVGGKAFF. The CDR3 DNA is TGTGCCTGGAGTGTCGGGGGGAAAGCTTTCTTT.